This TCR beta chain was sequenced during a study of PD-1 blockade in classical Hodgkin lymphoma. Clones were sequenced by immunoSEQ multiplex PCR, and TCRdb holds only the in-frame ones, with some missing. The sample gives under 30,000 clones, 71% of which show up once; 3.3% is in the top ten. About this clone: Its antigen remains unidentified.

The length of the CDR3 is 15 residues. V shed 5 bases, J shed 4 bases, and the junction held 5 bases outside the gene matches. Looked up from germline, CDR1 is MGHDK and CDR2 is SYGVNS. Notes on the study in general: CD4+ TCR diversity rose significantly by C4D1, and CD8+ TCR diversity did not.

After autologous stem cell transplantation all patients relapsed, and prior brentuximab vedotin exposure differed between cohorts. Responses achieved at best were complete response, partial response or progressive disease. The sequence was obtained from a human donor with classical Hodgkin lymphoma. Sequencing used peripheral blood mononuclear cells (PBMCs), obtained before the second cycle of nivolumab. This sequence joins TRBV25-1 and TRBJ2-7, with 13 nucleotides matching TRBD2. CDR3 nucleotide sequence: TGTGCCAGCAGTCAGCGGACTAGCGGGGGTTACGAGCAGTACTTC. The encoded protein is CASSQRTSGGYEQYF.